Presented here are 27 T cell receptor beta chains from one specimen sequenced in a study of blood T cell repertoires in COVID-19. The assay was immunoSEQ multiplex PCR, and TCRdb's table has in-frame clones only and misses some. Of 250,000 or so clones listed, 90% are singletons. The sample consisted of peripheral blood. These receptors all come from an older woman with COVID-19, enrolled during active disease.

V gene TRBV2 combines with J gene TRBJ2-7, with a possible D match to TRBD1 (5 bases). The germline CDR1 and CDR2 sequences are SNHLY and FYNNEI. CDR3 length equals 13 residues. V shed 4 bases and J shed 7 bases, with 14 bases lying between them. In DNA, the CDR3 is TGTGCCAGCAGTGTATCAGGGTTCGGGGAGCAGTACTTC. Protein product: CASSVSGFGEQYF.

The chain employs TRBV7-8 and TRBJ2-5; D might be TRBD2 (6 bases). Between the trimmed V and J ends, which lost 5 bases and 1 base, there was a span of 11 bases. The CDR3 has 14 residues. Per the germline V gene, CDR1 is SGHVS and CDR2 is FQNEAQ. CDR3 nucleotide sequence: TGTGCCAGCAGCCCCGTGGGGGGCCAAGAGACCCAGTACTTC. Its protein is CASSPVGGQETQYF.

The J gene is TRBJ1-2, the V gene TRBV4-2; D gene unclear. The V and J ends lost 0 bases and 1 base respectively, with 6 bases between them. Germline V gives CDR1 LGHNA, CDR2 YNFKEQ. The CDR3 loop spans 14 amino acids. This CDR3 is CASSQDSSNYGYTF. DNA of the CDR3: TGTGCCAGCAGCCAAGATAGTAGTAACTATGGCTACACCTTC.

The chain uses TRBV21-1 and TRBJ1-1; TRBD1 is the table's D call, not checked against the DNA. TRBV21-1 is assigned pseudogene status. CDR3 length: 18 amino acids. The CDR3 region is CASSKVLLDRHGNTEAFF. CDR3 sequence (DNA): TGTGCCAGCAGCAAAGTGCTCCTGGACAGACATGGGAACACTGAAGCTTTCTTT.

This sequence joins TRBV7-9 and TRBJ2-1; 7 nucleotides agree with TRBD2. The V gene end was trimmed by 0 bases and the J gene end by 2 bases; junction bases not matched to a gene: 1. Per germline, CDR1 SEHNR and CDR2 FQNEAQ (reference sequence). The length of the CDR3 is 15 residues. The CDR3 coding sequence is TGTGCCAGCAGCTTAGCGGGGACTACCTACAATGAGCAGTTCTTC. Protein sequence: CASSLAGTTYNEQFF.

The V gene is TRBV9, the J gene TRBJ2-2; a possible D gene is TRBD2 (6 bases). Trimming took off 4 bases at V and 8 bases at J, with 15 bases between the two ends. Germline CDR1 reads SGDLS; CDR2 reads YYNGEE. The CDR3 covers 14 residues. The CDR3 reads CASSTGPGGGELFF. The CDR3 region has the DNA TGTGCCAGCAGCACGGGTCCCGGAGGGGGGGAGCTGTTTTTT.

This chain uses TRBV7-2 with TRBJ1-2, with 7 bases identical to TRBD1. This CDR3 has 11 amino acids. Germline V gene data show CDR1 as SGHTA and CDR2 as FQGNSA. The ends lost 8 bases at V and 8 bases at J; junction bases unmatched: 5. For the CDR3, the DNA is TGTGCCAGCGGCGACAGGGTAGGCTACACCTTC. This gives the protein CASGDRVGYTF.

CDR3 sequence: CASSYSGHTVYEQYF. CDR3 in DNA: TGTGCCAGCAGTTATTCGGGACATACAGTCTACGAGCAGTACTTC. The chain couples TRBV6-5 to TRBJ2-7; possible D gene TRBD1, 6 bases. The CDR3 consists of 15 residues. The germline CDR1 and CDR2 sequences are MNHEY and SVGAGI. Trimming stripped 3 bases from V and 3 bases from J, with 15 bases between.

The J gene is TRBJ1-5, the V gene TRBV19; D ambiguous. There are 13 residues in the CDR3. Germline assignment: CDR1 LNHDA and CDR2 SQIVND (reference sequence). Trimming removed 3 bases at V and 5 bases at J, with 8 bases between. The CDR3 here is CASSIRLDQPQHF. As DNA, the CDR3 is TGTGCCAGTAGTATCCGACTCGATCAGCCCCAGCATTTT. The whole variable domain, filled in from reference TRBV19 and TRBJ1-5, reads DGGITQSPKYLFRKEGQNVTLSCEQNLNHDAMYWYRQDPGQGLRLIYYSQIVNDFQKGDIAEGYSVSREKKESFPLTVTSAQKNPTAFYLCASSIRLDQPQHFGDGTRLSIL.

This rearrangement joins TRBV29-1 to TRBJ2-7, with no clear D. The V gene's germline CDR1 is SQVTM and CDR2 ANQGSEA. CDR3 length: 11 amino acids. The V end lost 5 bases, the J end lost 0 bases, and 5 bases lay between the germline ends. CDR3 sequence (DNA): TGCAGCGTTACAGACTCCTACGAGCAGTACTTC. Translating it yields CSVTDSYEQYF.

The rearrangement links TRBV6-6 to TRBJ1-2, with D tentatively TRBD1 (6 bases). The CDR3 covers 16 residues. The V end was cut by 5 bases, the J end by 0 bases, with 16 bases between. Germline CDR1 and CDR2: MNHNY and SVGAGI (reference sequence). The CDR3 loop reads CASSPGRTATNYGYTF. The DNA of the CDR3 is TGTGCCAGCAGTCCGGGCCGGACAGCCACTAACTATGGCTACACCTTC.

This clone was observed a single time. The same CDR3 is also encoded by other DNA sequences in this sample. The V call is TRBV2, the J call TRBJ1-1; D is possibly TRBD1 (5 bases). Trimming removed 6 bases from V and 0 bases from J, with 8 bases in between. Looked up from germline, CDR1 is SNHLY and CDR2 is FYNNEI. This CDR3 is 13 amino acids long. This chain's CDR3 is CASRQGLNTEAFF. For the CDR3, the DNA is TGTGCCAGCAGGCAGGGATTGAACACTGAAGCTTTCTTT. The whole variable domain, filled in from reference TRBV2 and TRBJ1-1, reads EPEVTQTPSHQVTQMGQEVILRCVPISNHLYFYWYRQILGQKVEFLVSFYNNEISEKSEIFDDQFSVERPDGSNFTLKIRSTKLEDSAMYFCASRQGLNTEAFFGQGTRLTVV.

The chain has TRBV18 and TRBJ1-1; D perhaps matches TRBD1 (5 bases). This CDR3 contains 16 residues. Trimming stripped 5 bases from V and 3 bases from J, with 19 bases between. Germline values: CDR1 KGHSH, CDR2 LQKENI. The CDR3 here is CASSELQQGGHTEAFF. In DNA, the CDR3 is TGTGCCAGCTCAGAGTTACAGCAGGGAGGCCACACTGAAGCTTTCTTT.

The table lists this clone with a few counts. The rearrangement uses TRBV6-2 or TRBV6-3 and TRBJ1-6, with no clear D. Germline CDR1 MNHEY, CDR2 SVGEGT. With 0 bases removed from V and 8 bases from J, the gap between germline ends came to 11 bases. The CDR3 totals 15 residues. The CDR3 reads CASSYSAPWYSPLHF. The CDR3 DNA reads as TGTGCCAGCAGTTACTCGGCACCGTGGTATTCACCCCTCCACTTT.

The chain carries TRBV30 and TRBJ2-1, with 12 bases identical to TRBD2. CDR3 length equals 16 residues. Germline CDR1 GTSNPN, CDR2 SVGIG (reference sequence). V lost 4 bases and J lost 7; bases outside the gene matches: 11. The CDR3 loop reads CAWTPRTSGAGNEQFF. CDR3 nucleotide sequence: TGTGCCTGGACCCCGAGGACTAGCGGGGCGGGGAATGAGCAGTTCTTC.

The chain couples TRBV5-1 to TRBJ1-2, with D possibly matching TRBD1 (5 bases). The CDR3 covers 12 residues. Germline lookup yields CDR1 SGHRS and CDR2 YFSETQ. Trimming cost V 2 bases and J 8 bases, with 10 bases left between them. CDR3 in amino acids: CASSFQGDGYTF. The CDR3 DNA sequence: TGCGCCAGCAGCTTCCAGGGTGACGGCTACACCTTC.

The chain couples TRBV28 to TRBJ2-7; D unclear. Germline V gene data show CDR1 as MDHEN and CDR2 as SYDVKM. The CDR3 contains 12 residues. V dropped 4 bases and J dropped 2 bases, with 6 bases sitting between them. CDR3 amino acids: CASSSLPYEQYF. The DNA of the CDR3 is TGTGCCAGCAGTTCCCTCCCCTACGAGCAGTACTTC.

The chain employs TRBV7-3 and TRBJ2-3; 9 bases agree with TRBD2. The junction had 7 bases not matched to a gene; V was cut back by 5 bases and J by 1 base. CDR1 is SGHTA and CDR2 is FQGTGA in the germline V gene. This CDR3 has 16 amino acids. CDR3 sequence (DNA): TGTGCCAGCAGCCCACTCTTAGCGGGGGGCACAGATACGCAGTATTTT. Translated: CASSPLLAGGTDTQYF.

V gene TRBV5-4 combines with J gene TRBJ2-1, with D perhaps TRBD2 (6 bases). This CDR3 contains 18 residues. V shed 1 base and J shed 3 bases, with 20 bases lying between them. Germline lookup yields CDR1 SGHNT and CDR2 YYREEE (reference sequence). In nucleotides, the CDR3 is TGTGCCAGCAGCTTGCTCTCAGCGGCGGGGTATTACTACAATGAGCAGTTCTTC. This translates into CASSLLSAAGYYYNEQFF.

This chain uses TRBV6-1 with TRBJ2-3, with 9 positions matching TRBD2. The germline gives CDR1 MNHNS, CDR2 SASEGT. J gave up 4 bases and V 3 bases, and 5 bases lay outside the gene matches. The CDR3 runs to 15 residues. Here the CDR3 reads CASSDRAGGPDTQYF. The CDR3 DNA is TGTGCCAGCAGTGACCGTGCGGGGGGGCCAGATACGCAGTATTTT.

V usage is TRBV5-1 and J usage is TRBJ2-2; 8 bases fit TRBD1. From germline, CDR1 is SGHRS and CDR2 YFSETQ. J lost 5 bases, V lost 0 bases, and 3 bases had no gene match. The CDR3 runs 15 residues. The CDR3 protein is CASSLDRTGTGELFF. The CDR3 nucleotides are TGCGCCAGCAGCTTGGATCGGACAGGGACCGGGGAGCTGTTTTTT. Supplemented by reference TRBV5-1 and TRBJ2-2, the full variable domain reads KAGVTQTPRYLIKTRGQQVTLSCSPISGHRSVSWYQQTPGQGLQFLFEYFSETQRNKGNFPGRFSGRQFSNSRSEMNVSTLELGDSALYLCASSLDRTGTGELFFGEGSRLTVL.

This clone was counted once. The J gene is TRBJ1-2, the V gene TRBV15; 7 nucleotides match TRBD1. The germline V gene encodes CDR1 LNHNV and CDR2 YYDKDF (reference sequence). The V gene end was trimmed by 4 bases and the J gene end by 4 bases; junction bases not matched to a gene: 9. This CDR3 region has 15 residues. CDR3 nucleotides: TGTGCCACCAGCACTCGTCCGGGACAGAGCTATGGCTACACCTTC. Translating it yields CATSTRPGQSYGYTF.

CDR3 region: CASGRGETQYF. CDR3 sequence (DNA): TGTGCCAGCGGGCGGGGGGAGACCCAGTACTTC. The chain carries TRBV6-5 and TRBJ2-5; 7 bases line up with TRBD2. Germline lookup yields CDR1 MNHEY and CDR2 SVGAGI. Trimming cost V 8 bases and J 5 bases; bases outside gene matches: 2. CDR3 length: 11 residues.

The chain has TRBV5-8 and TRBJ2-5, with 9 bases lining up with TRBD2. Germline V gives CDR1 SGHTS, CDR2 YDEGEE. V trimming: 1 base; J trimming: 4 bases; junction bases outside the gene matches: 2. The CDR3 extends over 14 amino acids. CDR3 region: CASSLRLAVETQYF. The CDR3 DNA reads as TGTGCCAGCAGCTTGCGACTAGCGGTAGAGACCCAGTACTTC. The full variable domain, rest sourced from reference TRBV5-8 and TRBJ2-5, is EAGVTQSPTHLIKTRGQQATLRCSPISGHTSVYWYQQALGLGLQFLLWYDEGEERNRGNFPPRFSGRQFPNYSSELNVNALELEDSALYLCASSLRLAVETQYFGPGTRLLVL.

The CDR3 region is CASETSGGLEQFF. The CDR3 coding sequence is TGTGCCAGCGAGACTAGCGGGGGGTTGGAGCAGTTCTTC. The V and J genes are TRBV2 and TRBJ2-1; the match to TRBD2 covers 13 bases. This CDR3 spans 13 amino acids. Germline assignment: CDR1 SNHLY and CDR2 FYNNEI. Germline trimming cut 8 bases from V and 10 bases from J; bases unmatched to any gene: 5.

This clone has more than one count but fewer than ten. The chain couples TRBV5-1 to TRBJ1-2; no clear D gene. This CDR3 comprises 15 residues. With 4 bases removed from V and 2 bases from J, the gap between germline ends came to 15 bases. CDR1 is SGHRS, CDR2 YFSETQ, per germline. The CDR3 sequence is CASSLQVLGNYGYTF. The DNA of the CDR3 is TGCGCCAGCAGCCTGCAGGTTCTCGGCAACTATGGCTACACCTTC.

The rearrangement joins TRBV6-6 to TRBJ1-4; 7 bases are a match to TRBD1. The length of the CDR3 is 14 residues. Germline V gene sequence: CDR1 MNHNY, CDR2 SVGAGI (reference sequence). V shed 7 bases, J shed 6 bases, and the junction held 8 bases outside the gene matches. The CDR3: CASTTGVGDEKLFF. For the CDR3, the DNA is TGTGCCAGCACAACAGGGGTAGGGGATGAAAAACTGTTTTTT.